This T cell receptor (beta chain) came from a study of blood T cell repertoires in COVID-19. The ends were cut back, 6 bases at V and 5 bases at J, with 10 bases in the middle. The CDR3 has 13 amino acids. CDR1 is MNHEY, CDR2 SVGEGT, per germline. Under the authors' procedure: Estimation of nucleated cell counts was performed using reference gene primer amplification. TCRdb's copy holds only in-frame clones and misses some; the assay was immunoSEQ multiplex PCR. Clone size and V and J calls were adopted from that table, with D and trimming inferred from the DNA. The sample holds 150,000 to 200,000 clones, 86% seen once.

Specimen: PBMCs or T cells enriched from blood (not recorded which). The clonotype originates from a woman aged 25 to 39 who had recovered from COVID-19. The V call is TRBV6-2 or TRBV6-3, the J call TRBJ2-2; D might be TRBD1 (5 bases). The CDR3 spells CASSVGQTGELFF. The CDR3 DNA reads TGTGCCAGCAGCGTGGGGCAGACCGGGGAGCTGTTTTTT.